The source of this T cell receptor beta chain is a study of blood T cell repertoires in COVID-19. This CDR3 has 11 amino acids. Deletions cut 5 bases from V and 10 bases from J, with 9 bases between. Germline V CDR1 and CDR2: SGHVS, FQNEAQ. In the authors' methods: Amplification of reference gene primers was used by the study to estimate nucleated cell counts. Only in-frame clones appear in the TCRdb table, and some are missing; sequencing was by immunoSEQ multiplex PCR. V and J calls and clone size follow that table, whereas D and trimming were derived from the DNA. The sample yields about 74,000 clones, around 80% seen once.

The V gene is TRBV7-8, the J gene TRBJ2-1; maybe TRBD2 (5 bases). This receptor was identified in a human donor in a cohort sampled during active COVID-19. Sequencing was performed on peripheral blood. For the CDR3, the DNA is TGTGCCAGCAGCACGCGAGGGGAGCAGTTCTTC. Amino acids: CASSTRGEQFF.